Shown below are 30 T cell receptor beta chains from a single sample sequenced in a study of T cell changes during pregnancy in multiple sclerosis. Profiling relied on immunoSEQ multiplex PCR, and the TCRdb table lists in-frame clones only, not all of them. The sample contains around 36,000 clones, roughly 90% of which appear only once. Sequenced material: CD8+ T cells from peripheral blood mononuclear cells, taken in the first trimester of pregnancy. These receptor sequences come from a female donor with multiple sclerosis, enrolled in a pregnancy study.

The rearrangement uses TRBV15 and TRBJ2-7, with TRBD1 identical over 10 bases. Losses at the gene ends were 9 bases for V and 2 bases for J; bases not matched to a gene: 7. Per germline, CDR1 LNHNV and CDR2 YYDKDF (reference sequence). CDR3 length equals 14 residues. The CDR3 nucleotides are TGTGCCACGGGACAGGGGAGTGGGACCTACGAGCAGTACTTC. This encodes CATGQGSGTYEQYF.

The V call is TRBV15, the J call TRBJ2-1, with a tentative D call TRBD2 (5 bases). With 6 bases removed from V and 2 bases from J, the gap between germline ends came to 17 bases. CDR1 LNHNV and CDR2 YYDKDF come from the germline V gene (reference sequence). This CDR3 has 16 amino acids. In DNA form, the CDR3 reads TGTGCCACCAGTGCCCTTGCCCGGGGAACCTACAATGAGCAGTTCTTC. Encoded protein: CATSALARGTYNEQFF.

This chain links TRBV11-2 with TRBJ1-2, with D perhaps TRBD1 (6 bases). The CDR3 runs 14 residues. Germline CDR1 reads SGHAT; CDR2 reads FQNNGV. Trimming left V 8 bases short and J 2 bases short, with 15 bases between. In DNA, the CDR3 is TGTGCCAGCTTAGCTCCGACAGGAAACTATGGCTACACCTTC. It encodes CASLAPTGNYGYTF.

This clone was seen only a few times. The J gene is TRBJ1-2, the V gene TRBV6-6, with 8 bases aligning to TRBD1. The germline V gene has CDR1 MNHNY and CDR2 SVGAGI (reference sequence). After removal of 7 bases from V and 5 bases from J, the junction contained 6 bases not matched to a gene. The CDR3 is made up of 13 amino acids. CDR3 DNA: TGTGCCAGCACCTCAGGGGGCGTGTATGGCTACACCTTC. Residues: CASTSGGVYGYTF.

The CDR3 here is CAWTWGGADEQFF. CDR3 coding DNA: TGTGCCTGGACCTGGGGGGGGGCGGATGAGCAGTTCTTC. The V and J genes are TRBV30 and TRBJ2-1, with D possibly matching TRBD2 (7 bases). Germline assignment: CDR1 GTSNPN and CDR2 SVGIG (reference sequence). V was shortened by 4 bases and J by 8 bases, with 15 bases between the two germline ends. The CDR3 is 13 amino acids.

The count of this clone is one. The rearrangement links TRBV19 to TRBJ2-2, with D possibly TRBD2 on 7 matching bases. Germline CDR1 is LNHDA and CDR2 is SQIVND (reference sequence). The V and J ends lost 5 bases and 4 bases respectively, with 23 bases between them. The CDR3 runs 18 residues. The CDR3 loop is CASSQFLLGGPITGELFF. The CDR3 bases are TGTGCCAGTAGTCAATTCCTACTCGGGGGGCCTATCACCGGGGAGCTGTTTTTT.

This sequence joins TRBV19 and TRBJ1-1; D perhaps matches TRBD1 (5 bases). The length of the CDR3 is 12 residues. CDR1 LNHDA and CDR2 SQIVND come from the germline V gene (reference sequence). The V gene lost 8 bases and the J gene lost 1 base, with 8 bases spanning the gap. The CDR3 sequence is CASSDKNTEAFF. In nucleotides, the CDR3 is TGTGCCAGTTCGGACAAGAACACTGAAGCTTTCTTT.

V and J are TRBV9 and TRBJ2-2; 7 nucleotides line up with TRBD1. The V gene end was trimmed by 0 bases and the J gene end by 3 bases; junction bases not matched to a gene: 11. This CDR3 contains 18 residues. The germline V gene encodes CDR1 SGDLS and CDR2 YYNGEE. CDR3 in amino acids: CASSVARQGRLDTGELFF. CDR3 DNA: TGTGCCAGCAGCGTAGCTAGACAGGGACGTTTGGACACCGGGGAGCTGTTTTTT.

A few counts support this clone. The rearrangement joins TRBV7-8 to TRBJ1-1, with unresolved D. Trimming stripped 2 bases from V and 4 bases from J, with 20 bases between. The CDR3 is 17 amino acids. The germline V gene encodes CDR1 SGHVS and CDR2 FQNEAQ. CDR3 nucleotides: TGTGCCAGCAGCTTATCCCTCGTGGGAGCTGCGATCACTGAAGCTTTCTTT. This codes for CASSLSLVGAAITEAFF.

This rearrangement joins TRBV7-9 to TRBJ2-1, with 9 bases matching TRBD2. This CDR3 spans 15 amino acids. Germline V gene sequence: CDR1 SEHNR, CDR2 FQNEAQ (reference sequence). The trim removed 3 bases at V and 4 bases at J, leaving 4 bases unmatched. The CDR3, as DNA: TGTGCCAGCAGCTTGTCTAGCGGGGAATACAATGAGCAGTTCTTC. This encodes CASSLSSGEYNEQFF.

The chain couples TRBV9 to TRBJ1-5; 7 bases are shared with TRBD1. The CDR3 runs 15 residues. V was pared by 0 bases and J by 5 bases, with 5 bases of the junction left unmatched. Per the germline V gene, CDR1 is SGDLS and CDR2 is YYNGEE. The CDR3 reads CASSVGAGGHQPQHF. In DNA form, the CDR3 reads TGTGCCAGCAGCGTAGGGGCAGGGGGGCATCAGCCCCAGCATTTT. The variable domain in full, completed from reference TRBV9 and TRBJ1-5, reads DSGVTQTPKHLITATGQRVTLRCSPRSGDLSVYWYQQSLDQGLQFLIQYYNGEERAKGNILERFSAQQFPDLHSELNLSSLELGDSALYFCASSVGAGGHQPQHFGDGTRLSIL.

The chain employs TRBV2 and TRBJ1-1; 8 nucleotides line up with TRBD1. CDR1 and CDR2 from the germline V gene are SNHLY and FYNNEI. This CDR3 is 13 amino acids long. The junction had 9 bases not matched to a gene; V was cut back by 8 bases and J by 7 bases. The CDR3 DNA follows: TGTGCCAGCGTTGTGTCAGGGGGCGATGAAGCTTTCTTT. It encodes CASVVSGGDEAFF. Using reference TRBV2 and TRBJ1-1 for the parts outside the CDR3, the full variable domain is EPEVTQTPSHQVTQMGQEVILRCVPISNHLYFYWYRQILGQKVEFLVSFYNNEISEKSEIFDDQFSVERPDGSNFTLKIRSTKLEDSAMYFCASVVSGGDEAFFGQGTRLTVV.

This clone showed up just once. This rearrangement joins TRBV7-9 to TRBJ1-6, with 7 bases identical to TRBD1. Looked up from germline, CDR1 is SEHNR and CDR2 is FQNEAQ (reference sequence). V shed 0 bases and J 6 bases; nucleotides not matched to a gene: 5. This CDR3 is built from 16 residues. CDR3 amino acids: CASSLAVGQSNSPLHF. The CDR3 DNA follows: TGTGCCAGCAGCTTAGCGGTGGGACAGAGTAATTCACCCCTCCACTTT.

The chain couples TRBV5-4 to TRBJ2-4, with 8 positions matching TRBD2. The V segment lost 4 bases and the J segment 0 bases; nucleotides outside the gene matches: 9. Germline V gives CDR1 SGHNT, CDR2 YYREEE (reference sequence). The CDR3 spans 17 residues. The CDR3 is CASSLRGANLAKNIQYF. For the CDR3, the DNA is TGTGCCAGCAGCCTGCGGGGGGCCAATTTAGCCAAAAACATTCAGTACTTC.

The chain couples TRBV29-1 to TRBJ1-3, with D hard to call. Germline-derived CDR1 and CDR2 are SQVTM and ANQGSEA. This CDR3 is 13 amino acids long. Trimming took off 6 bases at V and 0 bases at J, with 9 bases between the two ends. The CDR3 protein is CSVLGFSGNTIYF. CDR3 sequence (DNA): TGCAGCGTCCTCGGGTTCTCTGGAAACACCATATATTTT.

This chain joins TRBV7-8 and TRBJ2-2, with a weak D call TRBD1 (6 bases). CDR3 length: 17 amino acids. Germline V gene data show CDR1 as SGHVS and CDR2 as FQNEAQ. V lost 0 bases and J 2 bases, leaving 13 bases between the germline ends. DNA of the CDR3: TGTGCCAGCAGCTTAGCAAAAGGGACACCAAACACCGGGGAGCTGTTTTTT. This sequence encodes CASSLAKGTPNTGELFF.

CDR3: CASSYFSLGTEHEQYF. The CDR3 nucleotides are TGTGCCAGCAGTTACTTTTCCTTGGGGACAGAACACGAGCAGTACTTC. The chain recombines TRBV6-6 with TRBJ2-7, with 7 bases matching TRBD1. J was trimmed by 5 bases and V by 1 base; bases with no gene match: 11. Germline V lookup: CDR1 MNHNY, CDR2 SVGAGI (reference sequence). CDR3 length: 16 residues.

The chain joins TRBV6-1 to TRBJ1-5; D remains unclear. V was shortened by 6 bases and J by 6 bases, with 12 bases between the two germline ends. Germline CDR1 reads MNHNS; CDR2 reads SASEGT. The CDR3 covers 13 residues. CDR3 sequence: CASSDTTPQPQHF. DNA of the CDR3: TGTGCCAGCAGCGACACGACCCCTCAGCCCCAGCATTTT.

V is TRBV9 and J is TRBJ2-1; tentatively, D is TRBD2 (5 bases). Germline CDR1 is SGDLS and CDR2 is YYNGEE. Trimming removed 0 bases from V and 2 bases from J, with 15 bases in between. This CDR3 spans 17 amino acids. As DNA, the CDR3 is TGTGCCAGCAGCGTAGCCGGGGAACGCTACGCCTACAATGAGCAGTTCTTC. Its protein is CASSVAGERYAYNEQFF.

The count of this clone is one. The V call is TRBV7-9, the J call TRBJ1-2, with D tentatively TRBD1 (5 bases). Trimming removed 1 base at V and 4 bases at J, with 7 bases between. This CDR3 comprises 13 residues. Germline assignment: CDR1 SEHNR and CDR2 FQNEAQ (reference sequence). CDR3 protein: CASSLVQGYGYTF. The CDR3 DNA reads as TGTGCCAGCAGCTTAGTCCAGGGCTATGGCTACACCTTC.

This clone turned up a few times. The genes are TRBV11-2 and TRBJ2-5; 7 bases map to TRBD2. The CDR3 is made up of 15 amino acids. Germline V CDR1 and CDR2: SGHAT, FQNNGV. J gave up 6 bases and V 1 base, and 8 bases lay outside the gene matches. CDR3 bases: TGTGCCAGCAGCTTAGGGGCGGGGGAGCCGAAGACCCAGTACTTC. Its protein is CASSLGAGEPKTQYF.

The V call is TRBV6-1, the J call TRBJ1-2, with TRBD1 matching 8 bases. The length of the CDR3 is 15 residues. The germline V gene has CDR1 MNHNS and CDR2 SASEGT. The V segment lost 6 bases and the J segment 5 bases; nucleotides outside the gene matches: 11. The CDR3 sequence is CASSAGTGSLYGYTF. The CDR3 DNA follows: TGTGCCAGCAGCGCCGGGACAGGATCCCTGTATGGCTACACCTTC.

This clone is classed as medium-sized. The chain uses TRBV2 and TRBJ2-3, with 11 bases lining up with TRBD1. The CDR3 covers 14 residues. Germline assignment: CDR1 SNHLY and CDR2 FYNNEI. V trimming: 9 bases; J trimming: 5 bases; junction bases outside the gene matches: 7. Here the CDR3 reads CASAGQGVQDTQYF. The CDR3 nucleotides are TGTGCCAGTGCGGGACAGGGGGTACAAGATACGCAGTATTTT.

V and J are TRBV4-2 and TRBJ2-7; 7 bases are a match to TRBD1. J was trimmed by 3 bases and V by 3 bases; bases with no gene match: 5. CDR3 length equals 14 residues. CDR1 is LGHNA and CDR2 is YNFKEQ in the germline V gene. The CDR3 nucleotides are TGTGCCAGCAGCCAGACACAGGGGTTCTACGAGCAGTACTTC. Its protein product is CASSQTQGFYEQYF.

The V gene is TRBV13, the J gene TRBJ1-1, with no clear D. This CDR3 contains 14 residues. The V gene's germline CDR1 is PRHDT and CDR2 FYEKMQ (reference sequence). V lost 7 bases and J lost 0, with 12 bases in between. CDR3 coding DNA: TGTGCCAGCATCGGCGGCTCCATGAACACTGAAGCTTTCTTT. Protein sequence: CASIGGSMNTEAFF.

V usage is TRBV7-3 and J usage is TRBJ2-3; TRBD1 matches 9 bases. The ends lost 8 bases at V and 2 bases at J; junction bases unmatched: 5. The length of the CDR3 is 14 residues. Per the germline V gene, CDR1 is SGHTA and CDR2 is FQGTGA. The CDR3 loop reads CASRRDRDTDTQYF. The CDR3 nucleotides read TGTGCCAGCCGCCGGGACAGGGACACAGATACGCAGTATTTT.

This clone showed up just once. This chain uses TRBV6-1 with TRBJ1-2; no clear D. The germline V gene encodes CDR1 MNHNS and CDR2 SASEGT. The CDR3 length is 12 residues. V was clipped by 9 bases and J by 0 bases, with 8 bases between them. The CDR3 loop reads CASLLTNYGYTF. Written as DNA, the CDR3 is TGTGCCAGTCTACTGACTAACTATGGCTACACCTTC.

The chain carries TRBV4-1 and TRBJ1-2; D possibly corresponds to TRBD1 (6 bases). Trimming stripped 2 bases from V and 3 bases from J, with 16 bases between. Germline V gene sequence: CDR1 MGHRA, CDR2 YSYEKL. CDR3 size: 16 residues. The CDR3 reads CASSQTPTGSDYGYTF. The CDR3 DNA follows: TGCGCCAGCAGCCAAACCCCCACAGGGAGCGACTATGGCTACACCTTC.

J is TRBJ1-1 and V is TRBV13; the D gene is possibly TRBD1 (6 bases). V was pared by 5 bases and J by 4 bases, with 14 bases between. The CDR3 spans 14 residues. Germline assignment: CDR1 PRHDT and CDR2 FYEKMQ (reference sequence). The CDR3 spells CASSGNREFTEAFF. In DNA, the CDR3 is TGTGCCAGCAGCGGAAACAGGGAGTTCACTGAAGCTTTCTTT.

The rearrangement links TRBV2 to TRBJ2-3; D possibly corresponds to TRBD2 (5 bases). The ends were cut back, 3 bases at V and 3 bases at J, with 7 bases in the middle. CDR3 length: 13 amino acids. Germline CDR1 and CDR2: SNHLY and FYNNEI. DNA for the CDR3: TGTGCCAGCAGTGAGACTACAACAGATACGCAGTATTTT. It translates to CASSETTTDTQYF. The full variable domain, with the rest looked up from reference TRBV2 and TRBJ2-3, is EPEVTQTPSHQVTQMGQEVILRCVPISNHLYFYWYRQILGQKVEFLVSFYNNEISEKSEIFDDQFSVERPDGSNFTLKIRSTKLEDSAMYFCASSETTTDTQYFGPGTRLTVL.